One sample yielded the 30 T cell receptor beta chains listed below, sequenced in a study of T cells expressing NK-cell markers. Using the 5' RACE reads, TCRdb records one entry per CDR3 protein without DNA. Its listing shows about 160,000 distinct CDR3 sequences. The sequencing input was blood T cells: a sorted CD56 or NKG2C T cell subset, CD4+ or CD8+ T cells, or bulk PBMC T cells (not recorded which). All receptors derive from a woman aged 18 to 69 in good health.

The chain uses TRBV5-1 and TRBJ2-3. This CDR3 has 13 residues. Germline CDR1 SGHRS, CDR2 YFSETQ. CDR3 sequence reads: CASSSGHADTQYF.

This sequence joins TRBV24-1 and TRBJ2-3; TCRdb designates TRBD2, a call that cannot be tested without DNA. This CDR3 spans 16 amino acids. The germline V gene has CDR1 KGHDR and CDR2 SFDVKD. CDR3 residues: CATSDPLATSTDTQYF.

This sequence joins TRBV10-3 and TRBJ2-2; the D call of TRBD1 rests on TCRdb alone, since no DNA is present to check it. Germline lookup yields CDR1 ENHRY and CDR2 SYGVKD. The length of the CDR3 is 13 residues. The CDR3 reads CAISSTGTGELFF.

V usage is TRBV7-9 and J usage is TRBJ2-3; TCRdb lists TRBD2, though no DNA is available to test this call. CDR1 SEHNR and CDR2 FQNEAQ come from the germline V gene (reference sequence). The CDR3 loop spans 16 amino acids. The CDR3 here is CASSEPRGGASDTQYF. Based on the CDR3 plus reference TRBV7-9 and TRBJ2-3, the full variable domain is DTGVSQNPRHKITKRGQNVTFRCDPISEHNRLYWYRQTLGQGPEFLTYFQNEAQLEKSRLLSDRFSAERPKGSFSTLEIQRTEQGDSAMYLCASSEPRGGASDTQYFGPGTRLTVL.

This CDR3 reads CASSPIFGAYSYEQYF. The gene calls are TRBV4-2 and TRBJ2-7. The CDR3 has 16 amino acids. Per the germline V gene, CDR1 is LGHNA and CDR2 is YNFKEQ.

V gene TRBV2 combines with J gene TRBJ2-1; TCRdb proposes TRBD2, but this gene call is untestable without DNA. Germline V gene data show CDR1 as SNHLY and CDR2 as FYNNEI. CDR3 size: 15 residues. The CDR3 loop reads CATSRLAGASNEQFF. The full variable domain, in which reference TRBV2 and TRBJ2-1 provide the parts outside the CDR3, is EPEVTQTPSHQVTQMGQEVILRCVPISNHLYFYWYRQILGQKVEFLVSFYNNEISEKSEIFDDQFSVERPDGSNFTLKIRSTKLEDSAMYFCATSRLAGASNEQFFGPGTRLTVL.

The rearrangement uses TRBV9 and TRBJ1-1; checking the TCRdb D call of TRBD1 is not possible without DNA. CDR3 length: 14 amino acids. Germline-derived CDR1 and CDR2 are SGDLS and YYNGEE. CDR3 sequence reads: CASKPGTPNTEAFF.

The chain combines TRBV18 with TRBJ2-2. The CDR3 has 14 amino acids. Per germline, CDR1 KGHSH and CDR2 LQKENI. CDR3: CASSPQTNTGELFF.

The rearrangement joins TRBV4-1 to TRBJ2-4. There are 18 residues in the CDR3. Looked up from germline, CDR1 is MGHRA and CDR2 is YSYEKL. The CDR3 protein is CASSQDLARALAKNIQYF.

V and J are TRBV15 and TRBJ2-7; lacking DNA, the TRBD1 call made by TCRdb goes unchecked. CDR1 and CDR2 from the germline V gene are LNHNV and YYDKDF (reference sequence). The CDR3 is 14 residues long. The CDR3 loop is CATSRVGGPGEQYF.

The J gene is TRBJ1-3, the V gene TRBV12-3 or TRBV12-4. This CDR3 region has 13 residues. CDR3 sequence: CASRDRSGNTIYF.

The chain has TRBV20-1 and TRBJ1-2; TCRdb lists TRBD1, though no DNA is available to test this call. Germline V gene lookup returns CDR1 DFQATT and CDR2 SNEGSKA (reference sequence). The CDR3 contains 14 residues. CDR3 sequence reads: CSAPNRQGASGYTF.

The V gene is TRBV11-2, the J gene TRBJ2-1; lacking DNA, the TRBD2 call made by TCRdb goes unchecked. There are 21 residues in the CDR3. Germline values: CDR1 SGHAT, CDR2 FQNNGV. CDR3 protein: CASSLQRASGGYLSSYNEQFF.

The chain is built from TRBV7-8 and TRBJ2-1; TCRdb calls TRBD1, which cannot be checked without DNA. This CDR3 has 14 amino acids. Per germline, CDR1 SGHVS and CDR2 FQNEAQ. The CDR3 protein is CASSPAGEINEQFF.

This chain links TRBV3-1 with TRBJ1-1; the D gene TCRdb calls, TRBD1, cannot be checked with no DNA. The germline V gene has CDR1 LGHDT and CDR2 YNNKEL (reference sequence). The CDR3 spans 14 residues. The CDR3 here is CASSPPRKNTEAFF. Complete variable domain (other parts from reference TRBV3-1 and TRBJ1-1): DTAVSQTPKYLVTQMGNDKSIKCEQNLGHDTMYWYKQDSKKFLKIMFSYNNKELIINETVPNRFSPKSPDKAHLNLHINSLELGDSAVYFCASSPPRKNTEAFFGQGTRLTVV.

The chain links TRBV9 to TRBJ2-7; TCRdb lists TRBD2, though no DNA is available to test this call. Germline V gene data show CDR1 as SGDLS and CDR2 as YYNGEE. There are 15 residues in the CDR3. The chain's CDR3 is CASSVATSGNSEQYF.

The chain is built from TRBV12-3 or TRBV12-4 and TRBJ2-1; TCRdb's D gene call, TRBD2, goes unchecked for lack of DNA. The CDR3 totals 17 residues. The CDR3: CASSNFIASGSYNEQFF.

This rearrangement joins TRBV3-1 to TRBJ2-5; TCRdb's D call of TRBD1 is untestable without DNA. This CDR3 comprises 15 residues. CDR1 and CDR2 (germline): LGHDT, YNNKEL (reference sequence). CDR3 sequence: CASSQEGVHQETQYF.

The CDR3 loop reads CASSFKTSIGSYNEQFF. The V and J genes are TRBV6-5 and TRBJ2-1; TCRdb indicates TRBD2, and absent DNA this call remains unverified. The germline V gene encodes CDR1 MNHEY and CDR2 SVGAGI. The CDR3 runs 17 residues.

The chain is built from TRBV5-6 and TRBJ1-6; absent DNA, TCRdb's TRBD1 call cannot be checked. The length of the CDR3 is 14 residues. Germline assignment: CDR1 SGHDT and CDR2 YYEEEE. The CDR3 loop reads CASSYDRINSPLHF.

J is TRBJ1-1 and V is TRBV7-3. The germline gives CDR1 SGHTA, CDR2 FQGTGA. This CDR3 spans 13 amino acids. This CDR3 is CASSLWTVSEAFF.

The chain is built from TRBV6-1 and TRBJ1-5; with no DNA, the TCRdb D assignment of TRBD1 cannot be verified. The CDR3 sequence is 15 residues long. Germline assignment: CDR1 MNHNS and CDR2 SASEGT. CDR3 sequence: CASRGTGRYNQPQHF.

The chain combines TRBV3-1 with TRBJ1-2. The germline gives CDR1 LGHDT, CDR2 YNNKEL (reference sequence). This CDR3 spans 13 amino acids. CDR3 residues: CASSQDLSYGYTF. The whole variable domain, filled in from reference TRBV3-1 and TRBJ1-2, reads DTAVSQTPKYLVTQMGNDKSIKCEQNLGHDTMYWYKQDSKKFLKIMFSYNNKELIINETVPNRFSPKSPDKAHLNLHINSLELGDSAVYFCASSQDLSYGYTFGSGTRLTVV.

This sequence joins TRBV9 and TRBJ1-2; TCRdb lists TRBD1, though no DNA is available to test this call. Per the germline V gene, CDR1 is SGDLS and CDR2 is YYNGEE. The CDR3 runs to 15 residues. CDR3 sequence: CASSGGTGGGYGYTF.

The rearrangement uses TRBV29-1 and TRBJ2-2; TCRdb calls TRBD2, which cannot be checked without DNA. CDR3 length: 15 amino acids. Germline assignment: CDR1 SQVTM and CDR2 ANQGSEA. The CDR3 protein is CSARSGGRNTGELFF.

The rearrangement links TRBV3-1 to TRBJ2-5. The CDR3 extends over 15 amino acids. CDR1 LGHDT and CDR2 YNNKEL come from the germline V gene (reference sequence). The CDR3 loop is CASSQVGIVQETQYF.

The V and J genes are TRBV7-8 and TRBJ2-3; TCRdb names TRBD2, which stays unverified in the absence of DNA. The CDR3 runs 16 residues. Per the germline V gene, CDR1 is SGHVS and CDR2 is FQNEAQ. The chain's CDR3 is CASSPGTSGGALTQYF.

CDR3 protein: CSVEEWGSKGDTQYF. This chain connects TRBV29-1 to TRBJ2-3; TCRdb gives TRBD1 as the D gene, but with no DNA this cannot be confirmed. The length of the CDR3 is 15 residues. CDR1 and CDR2 from the germline V gene are SQVTM and ANQGSEA.

The chain recombines TRBV29-1 with TRBJ1-1; TCRdb returns TRBD1, unconfirmable since there is no DNA. The CDR3 has 13 residues. The V gene's germline CDR1 is SQVTM and CDR2 ANQGSEA. The CDR3 loop is CSADRLGDTEAFF.

The chain uses TRBV5-1 and TRBJ1-5; the D call from TCRdb, TRBD1, cannot be confirmed without DNA. Germline V gene lookup returns CDR1 SGHRS and CDR2 YFSETQ. The CDR3 length is 13 residues. CDR3 in amino acids: CASSSILGTDKHF.